These 5 T cell receptor beta chains were sequenced from one sample in a study of blood T cell repertoires in COVID-19. Generated by immunoSEQ multiplex PCR, the TCRdb table keeps only in-frame clones and is missing some. The sample has some 390,000 clones, around 87% seen once. What was sequenced was peripheral blood. The source is an older woman with COVID-19, enrolled during active disease.

This clone was found once. The V and J genes are TRBV2 and TRBJ2-1; a weak D match, TRBD2 (6 bases). From germline, CDR1 is SNHLY and CDR2 FYNNEI. The CDR3 sequence is 15 residues long. V gave up 5 bases and J gave up 4 bases, with 15 bases separating them. CDR3: CASSSAGGAYNEQFF. CDR3 coding DNA: TGTGCCAGCAGTTCCGCAGGAGGGGCATACAATGAGCAGTTCTTC.

The CDR3 loop is CASSRGGGEAFF. CDR3 bases: TGTGCCAGCAGTAGAGGGGGTGGTGAAGCTTTCTTT. The rearrangement links TRBV12-3 or TRBV12-4 to TRBJ1-1, with D possibly matching TRBD1 (6 bases). This CDR3 has 12 residues. The V and J ends lost 5 bases and 7 bases respectively, with 11 bases between them.

The rearrangement uses TRBV5-1 and TRBJ2-2; D is perhaps TRBD2 (6 bases). The CDR3 runs to 19 residues. V was clipped by 4 bases and J by 6 bases, with 28 bases between them. Germline V gene lookup returns CDR1 SGHRS and CDR2 YFSETQ. This CDR3 is CASSLFPGLIPRDSGELFF. Here the CDR3 DNA reads TGCGCCAGCAGCCTATTCCCGGGACTCATACCGAGGGATTCCGGGGAGCTGTTTTTT. The full variable domain, completed using reference TRBV5-1 and TRBJ2-2, is KAGVTQTPRYLIKTRGQQVTLSCSPISGHRSVSWYQQTPGQGLQFLFEYFSETQRNKGNFPGRFSGRQFSNSRSEMNVSTLELGDSALYLCASSLFPGLIPRDSGELFFGEGSRLTVL.

V gene TRBV9 combines with J gene TRBJ2-5; TRBD2 matches at 12 bases. Germline trimming cut 3 bases from V and 5 bases from J; bases unmatched to any gene: 11. CDR3 size: 17 residues. Germline CDR1 and CDR2: SGDLS and YYNGEE. Written as DNA, the CDR3 is TGTGCCAGCAGCGAAACTAGCGGGGGGCTCCAAAGGGAGACCCAGTACTTC. This gives the protein CASSETSGGLQRETQYF.

This clone is a singleton in its sample. This sequence joins TRBV7-2 and TRBJ2-3, with D maybe TRBD2 (5 bases). This CDR3 contains 15 residues. Germline V lookup: CDR1 SGHTA, CDR2 FQGNSA. Trimming took off 1 base at V and 11 bases at J, with 19 bases between the two ends. Here the CDR3 DNA reads TGTGCCAGCAGCTTAGGAAGTTCGAATCCACGGGGGCAGTATTTT. Protein: CASSLGSSNPRGQYF.